The 5 T cell receptor beta chains listed next were all sequenced from one sample in a study of cytomegalovirus exposure and HLA in healthy donors. The PCR ran on 60 Vbeta and 13 Jbeta primers. Method: immunoSEQ multiplex PCR; TCRdb's copy keeps in-frame clones and lacks some. This sample carries some 200,000 clones, more than 75% of them seen once, and the ten largest clones take roughly 0.75%. Sequenced input: PBMCs. The origin of the receptors is a woman younger than 30 in good health and CMV-seronegative.

The rearrangement uses TRBV7-2 and TRBJ2-7, with D tentatively TRBD1 (5 bases). This CDR3 spans 15 amino acids. V was clipped by 2 bases and J by 5 bases, with 16 bases between them. CDR1 and CDR2 from the germline V gene are SGHTA and FQGNSA. CDR3 sequence (DNA): TGTGCCAGCAGCTTAAAGGGGCGCAGTTTGGACGAGCAGTACTTC. Translating it yields CASSLKGRSLDEQYF.

This clone was detected a few times. The CDR3 loop is CASSLAGGSRSYEQYF. The CDR3, as DNA: TGTGCCAGCAGCTTAGCCGGGGGGAGTAGATCCTACGAGCAGTACTTC. The chain is built from TRBV7-9 and TRBJ2-7; 7 bases map to TRBD2. Germline values: CDR1 SEHNR, CDR2 FQNEAQ (reference sequence). This CDR3 is 16 amino acids long. V trimming: 0 bases; J trimming: 1 base; junction bases outside the gene matches: 6.

V gene TRBV6-1 combines with J gene TRBJ1-1; D gene ambiguous. The CDR3 runs 13 residues. Trimming cost V 3 bases and J 5 bases, with 10 bases left between them. From germline, CDR1 is MNHNS and CDR2 SASEGT. The CDR3 sequence: CASSEVPETEAFF. CDR3 DNA sequence: TGTGCCAGCAGTGAGGTTCCGGAGACTGAAGCTTTCTTT.

The genes are TRBV6-5 and TRBJ1-5; perhaps TRBD1 as D (5 bases). This CDR3 contains 15 residues. Between the trimmed V and J ends, which lost 4 bases and 4 bases, there was a span of 14 bases. The V gene's germline CDR1 is MNHEY and CDR2 SVGAGI. CDR3 protein: CASSSHLGGNQPQHF. Written as DNA, the CDR3 is TGTGCCAGCAGTTCCCACCTGGGGGGGAATCAGCCCCAGCATTTT.

The V and J genes are TRBV5-6 and TRBJ2-1; 9 positions match TRBD2. Germline trimming cut 5 bases from V and 4 bases from J; bases unmatched to any gene: 4. The CDR3 loop spans 14 amino acids. Germline V gene sequence: CDR1 SGHDT, CDR2 YYEEEE. The CDR3 nucleotides are TGTGCCAGCAGTAGCGGGAGTTCTTACAATGAGCAGTTCTTC. Protein product: CASSSGSSYNEQFF. The full variable domain, in which reference TRBV5-6 and TRBJ2-1 provide the parts outside the CDR3, is DAGVTQSPTHLIKTRGQQVTLRCSPKSGHDTVSWYQQALGQGPQFIFQYYEEEERQRGNFPDRFSGHQFPNYSSELNVNALLLGDSALYLCASSSGSSYNEQFFGPGTRLTVL.